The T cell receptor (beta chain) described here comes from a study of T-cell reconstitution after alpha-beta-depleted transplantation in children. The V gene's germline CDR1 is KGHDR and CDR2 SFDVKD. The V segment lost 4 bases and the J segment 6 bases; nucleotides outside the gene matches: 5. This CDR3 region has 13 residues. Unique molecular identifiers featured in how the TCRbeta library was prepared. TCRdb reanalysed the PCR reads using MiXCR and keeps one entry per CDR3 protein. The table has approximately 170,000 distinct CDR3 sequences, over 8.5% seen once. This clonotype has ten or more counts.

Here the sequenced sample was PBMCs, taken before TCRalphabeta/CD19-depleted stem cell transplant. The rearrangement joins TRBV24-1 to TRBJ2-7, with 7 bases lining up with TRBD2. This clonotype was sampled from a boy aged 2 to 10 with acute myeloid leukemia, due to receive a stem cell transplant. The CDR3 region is CATSDWRGSEQYV. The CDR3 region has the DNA TGTGCCACCAGTGACTGGCGGGGGAGCGAGCAGTACGTC.